One sample yielded the 17 T cell receptor beta chains listed below, sequenced in a study of PD-1 blockade in classical Hodgkin lymphoma. All patients relapsed after autologous stem cell transplantation, and brentuximab vedotin exposure varied. Sequenced by immunoSEQ multiplex PCR; TCRdb stores in-frame clones only, minus some. The sample carries 60,000 to 75,000 clones, around 90% recorded once. The specimen comprised peripheral blood mononuclear cells (PBMCs), sampled at baseline. These TCRs come from a human donor with classical Hodgkin lymphoma.

The chain combines TRBV30 with TRBJ2-3, with 7 bases matching TRBD1. After removal of 1 base from V and 3 bases from J, the junction contained 4 bases not matched to a gene. Germline lookup yields CDR1 GTSNPN and CDR2 SVGIG (reference sequence). The CDR3 is 14 amino acids. The CDR3, as DNA: TGTGCCTGGAGTGACAGGGGTAGGACAGATACGCAGTATTTT. Amino acid sequence: CAWSDRGRTDTQYF.

CDR3 amino acids: CASSLKVTASGRSDTQYF. As DNA, the CDR3 is TGTGCCAGCAGTTTAAAAGTTACGGCTAGCGGGAGGTCAGATACGCAGTATTTT. The chain recombines TRBV27 with TRBJ2-3; 11 bases are shared with TRBD2. V dropped 2 bases and J dropped 4; count of bases not matched to a gene: 11. The germline CDR1 and CDR2 sequences are MNHEY and SMNVEV (reference sequence). The CDR3 runs to 18 residues.

The genes are TRBV29-1 and TRBJ2-3; 7 bases are shared with TRBD2. The J segment lost 5 bases and the V segment lost 3 bases, leaving 8 bases of the junction unmatched. This CDR3 is 14 amino acids long. Germline CDR1 SQVTM, CDR2 ANQGSEA. In DNA form, the CDR3 reads TGCAGCGTTGATTCCGCGGGAGTGGTAGATACGCAGTATTTT. Its protein is CSVDSAGVVDTQYF.

The V gene is TRBV27, the J gene TRBJ2-3; D unclear. The CDR3 has 13 amino acids. CDR1 and CDR2 (germline): MNHEY, SMNVEV (reference sequence). V lost 6 bases and J lost 0, with 7 bases in between. DNA of the CDR3: TGTGCCAGCAGGTTGGTAAGCACAGATACGCAGTATTTT. It specifies CASRLVSTDTQYF.

This clone has only one observation. This chain links TRBV6-6 with TRBJ1-2; weak D call: TRBD1 (5 bases). This CDR3 region has 11 residues. V gave up 2 bases and J gave up 7 bases, with 5 bases separating them. Germline CDR1 MNHNY, CDR2 SVGAGI (reference sequence). CDR3 DNA sequence: TGTGCCAGCAGTTACAGGGGTGGCTACACCTTC. This encodes CASSYRGGYTF.

This chain joins TRBV4-1 and TRBJ2-7; the D gene is possibly TRBD1 (5 bases). The V end lost 0 bases, the J end lost 6 bases, and 9 bases lay between the germline ends. Germline V gene lookup returns CDR1 MGHRA and CDR2 YSYEKL. The CDR3 spans 13 residues. In DNA, the CDR3 is TGCGCCAGCAGCCAAGATAGGGGCTTCGAGCAGTACTTC. Translating gives CASSQDRGFEQYF.

The chain's CDR3 is CASSLSGAQPQHF. The CDR3 nucleotides read TGTGCCAGCAGTTTATCGGGAGCTCAGCCCCAGCATTTT. The rearrangement uses TRBV27 and TRBJ1-5, with D unclear. The CDR3 is 13 residues long. V was shortened by 0 bases and J by 6 bases, with 6 bases between the two germline ends. From germline, CDR1 is MNHEY and CDR2 SMNVEV (reference sequence).

The chain joins TRBV6-1 to TRBJ1-6; D is unclear. CDR1 is MNHNS and CDR2 is SASEGT in the germline V gene. This CDR3 contains 14 residues. Trimming removed 5 bases at V and 9 bases at J, with 14 bases between. CDR3 sequence reads: CASSIGPNPSPLHF. The CDR3 DNA sequence: TGTGCCAGCAGTATAGGGCCCAATCCTTCACCCCTCCACTTT.

This clone was recorded only once. This chain joins TRBV6-6 and TRBJ1-2, with 8 bases matching TRBD1. V lost 7 bases to trimming and J lost 4 bases; unmatched junction nucleotides: 11. There are 15 residues in the CDR3. In germline, CDR1 is MNHNY, CDR2 SVGAGI (reference sequence). CDR3 in amino acids: CASTQATGGSYGYTF. In DNA, the CDR3 is TGTGCCAGCACCCAGGCTACAGGGGGTTCCTATGGCTACACCTTC.

The chain recombines TRBV5-6 with TRBJ1-2; D gene unclear. This CDR3 contains 15 residues. The V gene's germline CDR1 is SGHDT and CDR2 YYEEEE. Between the trimmed V and J ends, which lost 1 base and 4 bases, there was a span of 14 bases. The CDR3 reads CASSLSPGTVYGYTF. CDR3 in DNA: TGTGCCAGCAGCTTGAGTCCGGGAACGGTCTATGGCTACACCTTC. Full variable domain (remainder filled in from reference TRBV5-6 and TRBJ1-2): DAGVTQSPTHLIKTRGQQVTLRCSPKSGHDTVSWYQQALGQGPQFIFQYYEEEERQRGNFPDRFSGHQFPNYSSELNVNALLLGDSALYLCASSLSPGTVYGYTFGSGTRLTVV.

V is TRBV9 and J is TRBJ1-5, with a tentative D call TRBD1 (5 bases). V was pared by 1 base and J by 0 bases, with 14 bases between. The CDR3 extends over 17 amino acids. Germline V gene data show CDR1 as SGDLS and CDR2 as YYNGEE. The DNA for the CDR3 is TGTGCCAGCAGCGTAAGAACAGGCCAATATAGCAATCAGCCCCAGCATTTT. Translating it yields CASSVRTGQYSNQPQHF.

The chain joins TRBV15 to TRBJ2-1; tentative D call: TRBD1 (5 bases). This CDR3 comprises 14 residues. V was shortened by 5 bases and J by 8 bases, with 16 bases between the two germline ends. Germline CDR1 is LNHNV and CDR2 is YYDKDF (reference sequence). CDR3: CATSLVGDPHEQFF. CDR3 nucleotide sequence: TGTGCCACCAGCCTAGTAGGGGATCCCCATGAGCAGTTCTTC.

CDR3 in DNA: TGTGCCAGCAGCTTAGCGTCGGGGGTCCTCGAGACCCAGTACTTC. Residues: CASSLASGVLETQYF. V is TRBV7-8 and J is TRBJ2-5; TRBD2 is a possible D gene (6 bases). The CDR3 has 15 amino acids. V was cut by 0 bases and J by 5 bases, with 13 bases left in between. The germline V gene has CDR1 SGHVS and CDR2 FQNEAQ.

The chain has TRBV10-3 and TRBJ2-1, with unresolved D. The V end lost 0 bases, the J end lost 8 bases, and 5 bases lay between the germline ends. The germline V gene has CDR1 ENHRY and CDR2 SYGVKD. The CDR3 is made up of 12 amino acids. The CDR3 spells CAISESLHEQFF. The CDR3 region has the DNA TGTGCCATCAGTGAGTCTTTGCATGAGCAGTTCTTC.

In this sample, this clone turned up a few times. The chain carries TRBV7-9 and TRBJ2-1; TRBD2 aligns across 7 bases. Germline CDR1 and CDR2: SEHNR and FQNEAQ (reference sequence). This CDR3 spans 16 amino acids. The ends lost 5 bases at V and 4 bases at J; junction bases unmatched: 11. For the CDR3, the DNA is TGTGCCAGCAGCATAAGGGACTACGCTCGGTACAATGAGCAGTTCTTC. It codes for CASSIRDYARYNEQFF.

V gene TRBV7-6 combines with J gene TRBJ2-5, with 7 bases that match TRBD1. The DNA end is a closer match to TRBJ2-7, so the J assignment may be wrong. This CDR3 has 15 amino acids. Germline-derived CDR1 and CDR2 are SGHVS and FNYEAQ. This chain's CDR3 is CASSWATGVVYEQYF. DNA for the CDR3: TGTGCCAGCAGCTGGGCTACAGGGGTGGTGTACGAGCAGTACTTC.

CDR3 in DNA: TGTGCCAGCAGTGACAGGAACTTTTGGGAGCAGTACTTC. This translates into CASSDRNFWEQYF. J is TRBJ2-7 and V is TRBV28; tentative D call: TRBD1 (6 bases). V was pared by 5 bases and J by 7 bases, with 15 bases between. This CDR3 has 13 residues. Germline assignment: CDR1 MDHEN and CDR2 SYDVKM. The full variable domain, completed using reference TRBV28 and TRBJ2-7, is DVKVTQSSRYLVKRTGEKVFLECVQDMDHENMFWYRQDPGLGLRLIYFSYDVKMKEKGDIPEGYSVSREKKERFSLILESASTNQTSMYLCASSDRNFWEQYFGPGTRLTVT.